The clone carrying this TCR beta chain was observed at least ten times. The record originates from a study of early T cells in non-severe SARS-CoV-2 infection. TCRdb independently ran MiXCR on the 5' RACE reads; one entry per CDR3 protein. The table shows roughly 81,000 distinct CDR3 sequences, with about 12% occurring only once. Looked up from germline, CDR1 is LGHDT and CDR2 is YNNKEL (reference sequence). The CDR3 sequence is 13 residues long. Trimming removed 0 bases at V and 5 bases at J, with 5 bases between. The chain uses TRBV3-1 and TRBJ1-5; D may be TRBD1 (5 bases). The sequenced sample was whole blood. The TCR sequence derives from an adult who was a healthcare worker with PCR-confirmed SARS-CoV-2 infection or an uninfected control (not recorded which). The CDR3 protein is CASSQDRDQPQHF. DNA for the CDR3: TGTGCCAGCAGCCAAGACAGGGATCAGCCCCAGCATTTT. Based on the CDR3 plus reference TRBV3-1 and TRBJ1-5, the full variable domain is DTAVSQTPKYLVTQMGNDKSIKCEQNLGHDTMYWYKQDSKKFLKIMFSYNNKELIINETVPNRFSPKSPDKAHLNLHINSLELGDSAVYFCASSQDRDQPQHFGDGTRLSIL.